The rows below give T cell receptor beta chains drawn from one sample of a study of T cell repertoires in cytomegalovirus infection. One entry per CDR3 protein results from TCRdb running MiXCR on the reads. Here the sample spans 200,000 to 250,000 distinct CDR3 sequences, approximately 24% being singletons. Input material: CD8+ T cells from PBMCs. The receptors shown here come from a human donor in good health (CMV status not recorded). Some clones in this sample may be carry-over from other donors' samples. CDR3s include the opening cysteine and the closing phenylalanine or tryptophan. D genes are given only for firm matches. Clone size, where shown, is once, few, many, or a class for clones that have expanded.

CDR3aa: CATGGDNNEKLFF
CDR3nt: TGTGCCACCGGGGGGGACAATAATGAAAAACTGTTTTTT
v_gene: TRBV15
abundance: NA
j_gene: TRBJ1-4
d_gene: NA

CDR3aa: CSAREVGGYGYTF
CDR3nt: TGCAGTGCTAGAGAAGTAGGAGGTTATGGCTACACCTTC
v_gene: TRBV20-1
abundance: NA
j_gene: TRBJ1-2
d_gene: NA

CDR3aa: CAQWTENYNEQFF
CDR3nt: TGTGCCCAGTGGACAGAAAACTACAATGAGCAGTTCTTC
v_gene: TRBV30
abundance: NA
j_gene: TRBJ2-1
d_gene: NA

CDR3aa: CASSQGRGGRRALNTEAFF
CDR3nt: TGCGCCAGCAGCCAAGGTAGGGGTGGACGTAGAGCCTTGAACACTGAAGCTTTCTTT
v_gene: TRBV4-1
abundance: NA
j_gene: TRBJ1-1
d_gene: NA

CDR3aa: CASSLGLAGAEVLTDTQYF
CDR3nt: TGTGCCAGCAGTTTAGGACTAGCGGGGGCTGAGGTTCTCACAGATACGCAGTATTTT
v_gene: TRBV28
abundance: many
j_gene: TRBJ2-3
d_gene: TRBD2

CDR3aa: CASSYSGMQPQHF
CDR3nt: TGTGCCAGCAGTTACTCCGGGATGCAGCCCCAGCATTTT
v_gene: TRBV6-5
abundance: NA
j_gene: TRBJ1-5
d_gene: NA

CDR3aa: CASSSGTGGTYEQYF
CDR3nt: TGTGCCAGCAGCTCCGGGACAGGGGGAACCTACGAGCAGTACTTC
v_gene: TRBV7-3
abundance: many
j_gene: TRBJ2-7
d_gene: TRBD1

CDR3aa: CASSEALISTYEQYF
CDR3nt: TGTGCCAGCAGTGAAGCGTTAATCAGCACCTACGAGCAGTACTTC
v_gene: TRBV6-1
abundance: NA
j_gene: TRBJ2-7
d_gene: NA

CDR3aa: CASSLAAVSGNTIYF
CDR3nt: TGTGCCAGCAGCTTGGCGGCTGTTTCTGGAAACACCATATATTTT
v_gene: TRBV5-6
abundance: many
j_gene: TRBJ1-3
d_gene: NA

CDR3aa: CATAGSYNEQFF
CDR3nt: TGTGCCACGGCGGGTTCCTACAATGAGCAGTTCTTC
v_gene: TRBV25-1
abundance: NA
j_gene: TRBJ2-1
d_gene: NA

CDR3aa: CASGFGGAGANVLTF
CDR3nt: TGTGCCAGCGGGTTCGGGGGGGCTGGGGCCAACGTCCTGACTTTC
v_gene: TRBV27
abundance: NA
j_gene: TRBJ2-6
d_gene: TRBD2

CDR3aa: CASNRDRGIHEQYF
CDR3nt: TGTGCCAGCAACCGGGACAGGGGGATCCACGAGCAGTACTTC
v_gene: TRBV6-2/TRBV6-3
abundance: many
j_gene: TRBJ2-7
d_gene: TRBD1

CDR3aa: CASSLGPFTGELFF
CDR3nt: TGTGCCAGCAGCTTAGGCCCCTTCACCGGGGAGCTGTTTTTT
v_gene: TRBV7-6
abundance: few
j_gene: TRBJ2-2
d_gene: NA

CDR3aa: CASSRGDINFGDYGYTF
CDR3nt: TGTGCCAGCAGCCGCGGGGACATCAACTTCGGGGACTATGGCTACACCTTC
v_gene: TRBV3-1
abundance: NA
j_gene: TRBJ1-2
d_gene: NA

CDR3aa: CASSAYRESSTDTQYF
CDR3nt: TGTGCCAGCAGCGCATACAGGGAGTCCAGCACAGATACGCAGTATTTT
v_gene: TRBV7-8
abundance: many
j_gene: TRBJ2-3
d_gene: NA

CDR3aa: CASDGSTEAFF
CDR3nt: TGTGCCAGCGACGGCAGCACTGAAGCTTTCTTT
v_gene: TRBV25-1
abundance: NA
j_gene: TRBJ1-1
d_gene: NA